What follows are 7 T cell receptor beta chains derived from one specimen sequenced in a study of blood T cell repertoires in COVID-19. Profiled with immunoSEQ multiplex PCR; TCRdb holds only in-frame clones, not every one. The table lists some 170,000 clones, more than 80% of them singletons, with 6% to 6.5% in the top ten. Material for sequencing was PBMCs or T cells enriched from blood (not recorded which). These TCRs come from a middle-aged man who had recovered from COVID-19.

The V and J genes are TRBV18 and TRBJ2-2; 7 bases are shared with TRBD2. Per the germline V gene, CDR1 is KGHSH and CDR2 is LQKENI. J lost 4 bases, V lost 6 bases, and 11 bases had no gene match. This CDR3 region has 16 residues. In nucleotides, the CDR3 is TGTGCCAGCTCCCACGACAACGGGGGGATCACCGGGGAGCTGTTTTTT. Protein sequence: CASSHDNGGITGELFF.

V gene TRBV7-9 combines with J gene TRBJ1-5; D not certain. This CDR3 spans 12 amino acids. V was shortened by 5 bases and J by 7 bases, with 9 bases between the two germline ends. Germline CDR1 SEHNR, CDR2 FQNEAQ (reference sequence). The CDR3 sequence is CASSLEDQPQHF. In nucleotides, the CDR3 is TGTGCCAGCAGCCTGGAGGACCAGCCCCAGCATTTT.

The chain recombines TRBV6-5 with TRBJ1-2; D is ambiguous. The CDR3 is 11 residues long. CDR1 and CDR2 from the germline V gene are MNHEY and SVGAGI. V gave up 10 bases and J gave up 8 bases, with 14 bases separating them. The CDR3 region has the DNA TGTGCCACCTCCCTCGCGGGGGGCTACACCTTC. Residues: CATSLAGGYTF.

The DNA for the CDR3 is TGTGCCAGTAGTATAGATTGGGGGACAACTAACTATGGCTACACCTTC. Its translation is CASSIDWGTTNYGYTF. V and J are TRBV19 and TRBJ1-2; D may be TRBD1 (6 bases). This CDR3 has 16 amino acids. With 0 bases removed from V and 0 bases from J, the gap between germline ends came to 11 bases. CDR1 and CDR2 (germline): LNHDA, SQIVND (reference sequence).

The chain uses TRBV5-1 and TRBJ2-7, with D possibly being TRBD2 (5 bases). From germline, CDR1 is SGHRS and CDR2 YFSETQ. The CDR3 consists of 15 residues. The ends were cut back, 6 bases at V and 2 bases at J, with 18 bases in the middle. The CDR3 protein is CASTLGHTGTYEQYF. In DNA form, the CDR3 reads TGCGCCAGCACTCTTGGGCATACCGGGACCTACGAGCAGTACTTC.

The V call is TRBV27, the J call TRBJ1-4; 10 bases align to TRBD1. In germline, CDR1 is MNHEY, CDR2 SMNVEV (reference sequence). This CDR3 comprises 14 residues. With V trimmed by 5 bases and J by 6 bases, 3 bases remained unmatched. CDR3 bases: TGTGCCAGCAGTCCGGGACAGGGGTATGAAAAACTGTTTTTT. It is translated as CASSPGQGYEKLFF.

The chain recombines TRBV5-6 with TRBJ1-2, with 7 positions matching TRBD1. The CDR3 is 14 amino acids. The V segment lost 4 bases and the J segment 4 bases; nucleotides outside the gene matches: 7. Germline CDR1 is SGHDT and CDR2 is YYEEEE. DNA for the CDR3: TGTGCCAGCAGCATATCGGGACAGTTCTATGGCTACACCTTC. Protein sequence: CASSISGQFYGYTF. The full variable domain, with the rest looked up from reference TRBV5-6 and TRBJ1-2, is DAGVTQSPTHLIKTRGQQVTLRCSPKSGHDTVSWYQQALGQGPQFIFQYYEEEERQRGNFPDRFSGHQFPNYSSELNVNALLLGDSALYLCASSISGQFYGYTFGSGTRLTVV.